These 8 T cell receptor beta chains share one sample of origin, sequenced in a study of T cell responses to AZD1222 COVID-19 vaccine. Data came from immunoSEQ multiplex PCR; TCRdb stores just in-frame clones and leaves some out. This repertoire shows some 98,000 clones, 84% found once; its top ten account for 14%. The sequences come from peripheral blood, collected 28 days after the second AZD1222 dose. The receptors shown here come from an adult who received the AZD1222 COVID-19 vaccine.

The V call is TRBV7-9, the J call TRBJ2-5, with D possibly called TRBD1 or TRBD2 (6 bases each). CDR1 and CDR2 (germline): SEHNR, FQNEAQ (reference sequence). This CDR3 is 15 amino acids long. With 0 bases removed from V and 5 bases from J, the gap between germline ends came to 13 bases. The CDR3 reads CASSLASGAWETQYF. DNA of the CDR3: TGTGCCAGCAGCTTAGCTTCGGGGGCCTGGGAGACCCAGTACTTC.

The CDR3: CASSDTPRASTEKLFF. As DNA, the CDR3 is TGTGCCAGCAGTGACACCCCGCGGGCCTCTACAGAAAAACTGTTTTTT. The V gene is TRBV6-4, the J gene TRBJ1-4; D unclear. The ends were cut back, 2 bases at V and 8 bases at J, with 18 bases in the middle. CDR3 size: 16 residues. CDR1 is MRHNA, CDR2 SNTAGT, per germline.

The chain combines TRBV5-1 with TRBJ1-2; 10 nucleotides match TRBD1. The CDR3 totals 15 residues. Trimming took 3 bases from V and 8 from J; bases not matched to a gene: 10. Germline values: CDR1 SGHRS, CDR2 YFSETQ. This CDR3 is CASSSLGTGDRGYTF. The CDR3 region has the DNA TGCGCCAGCAGCTCCCTGGGGACAGGGGACCGAGGCTACACCTTC. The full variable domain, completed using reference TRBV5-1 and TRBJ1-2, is KAGVTQTPRYLIKTRGQQVTLSCSPISGHRSVSWYQQTPGQGLQFLFEYFSETQRNKGNFPGRFSGRQFSNSRSEMNVSTLELGDSALYLCASSSLGTGDRGYTFGSGTRLTVV.

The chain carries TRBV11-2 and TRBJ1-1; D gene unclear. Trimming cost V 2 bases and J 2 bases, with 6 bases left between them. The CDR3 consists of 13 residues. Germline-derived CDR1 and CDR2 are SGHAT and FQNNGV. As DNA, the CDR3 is TGTGCCAGCAGCTTATACTCAAACACTGAAGCTTTCTTT. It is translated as CASSLYSNTEAFF.

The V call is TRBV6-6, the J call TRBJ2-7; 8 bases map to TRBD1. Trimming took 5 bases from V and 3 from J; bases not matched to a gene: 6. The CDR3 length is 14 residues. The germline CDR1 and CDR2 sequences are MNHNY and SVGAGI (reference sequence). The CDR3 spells CASSPTGARYEQYF. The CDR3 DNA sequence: TGTGCCAGCAGTCCGACAGGGGCGCGCTACGAGCAGTACTTC.

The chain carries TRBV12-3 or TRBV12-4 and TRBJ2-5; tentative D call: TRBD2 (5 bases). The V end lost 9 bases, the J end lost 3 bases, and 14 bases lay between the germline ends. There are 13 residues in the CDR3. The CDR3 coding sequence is TGTGCCAGTGGACTTTTTCCAGAAGAGACCCAGTACTTC. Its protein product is CASGLFPEETQYF.

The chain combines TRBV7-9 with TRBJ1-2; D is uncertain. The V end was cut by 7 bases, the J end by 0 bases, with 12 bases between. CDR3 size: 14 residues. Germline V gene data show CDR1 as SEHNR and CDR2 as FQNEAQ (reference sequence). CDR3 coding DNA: TGTGCCAGCATCCTGAGCGGAGCTAACTATGGCTACACCTTC. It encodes CASILSGANYGYTF.

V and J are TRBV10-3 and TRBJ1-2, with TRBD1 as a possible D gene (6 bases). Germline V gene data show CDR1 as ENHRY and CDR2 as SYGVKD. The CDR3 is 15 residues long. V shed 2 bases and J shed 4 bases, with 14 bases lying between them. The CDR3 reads CAISEGGRGGYGYTF. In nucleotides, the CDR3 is TGTGCCATCAGTGAGGGCGGAAGGGGGGGCTATGGCTACACCTTC.